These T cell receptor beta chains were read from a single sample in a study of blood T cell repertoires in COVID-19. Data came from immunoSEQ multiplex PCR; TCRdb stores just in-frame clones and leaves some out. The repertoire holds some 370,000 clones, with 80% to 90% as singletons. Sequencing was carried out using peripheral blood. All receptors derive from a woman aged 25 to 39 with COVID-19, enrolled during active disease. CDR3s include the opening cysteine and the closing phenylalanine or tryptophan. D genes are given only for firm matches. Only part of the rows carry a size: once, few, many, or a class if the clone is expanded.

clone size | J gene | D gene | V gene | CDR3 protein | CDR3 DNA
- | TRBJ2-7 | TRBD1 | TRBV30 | CALKGTESSYEQYF | TGTGCCCTTAAGGGGACAGAGAGCTCCTACGAGCAGTACTTC
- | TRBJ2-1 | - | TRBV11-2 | CASFLGGIYNEQFF | TGTGCCAGCTTCTTAGGAGGGATTTACAATGAGCAGTTCTTC
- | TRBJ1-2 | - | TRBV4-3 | CASSQVQGYGYTF | TGCGCCAGCAGCCAAGTACAGGGCTATGGCTACACCTTC
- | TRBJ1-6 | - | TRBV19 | CASSIGNSPLHF | TGTGCCAGTAGTATCGGGAATTCACCCCTCCACTTT
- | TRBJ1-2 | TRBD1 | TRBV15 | CATSRDRRIYGYTF | TGTGCCACCAGCAGGGACAGGCGGATATATGGCTACACCTTC
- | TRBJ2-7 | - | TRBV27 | CASSLSSTTYYEQYF | TGTGCCAGCAGTTTATCGTCGACTACCTACTACGAGCAGTACTTC
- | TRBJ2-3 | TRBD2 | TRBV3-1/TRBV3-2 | CASSQEGAGGGGTDTQYF | TGTGCCAGCAGCCAAGAGGGAGCGGGAGGGGGCGGCACAGATACGCAGTATTTT
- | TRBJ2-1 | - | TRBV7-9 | CASSPKGGEQFF | TGTGCCAGCAGCCCAAAAGGGGGTGAGCAGTTCTTC
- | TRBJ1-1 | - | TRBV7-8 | CASSLGGGGTEAFF | TGTGCCAGCAGCTTAGGAGGCGGAGGCACTGAAGCTTTCTTT
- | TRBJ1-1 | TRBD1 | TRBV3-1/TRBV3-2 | CASSPGQGSTEAFF | TGTGCCAGCAGCCCCGGACAGGGGTCCACTGAAGCTTTCTTT
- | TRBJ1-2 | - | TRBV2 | CARKGAAQFYGYTF | TGTGCCCGTAAAGGGGCAGCTCAATTCTATGGCTACACCTTC
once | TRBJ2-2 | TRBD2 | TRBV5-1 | CASSLGAGASTGELFF | TGCGCCAGCAGCTTGGGAGCGGGAGCAAGTACCGGGGAGCTGTTTTTT
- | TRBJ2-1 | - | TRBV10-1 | CASSGFAFGEQFF | TGCGCCAGCAGTGGGTTTGCATTCGGTGAGCAGTTCTTC
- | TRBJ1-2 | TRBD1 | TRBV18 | CASSLGTGNGYTF | TGTGCCAGCTCACTCGGGACAGGCAATGGCTACACCTTC
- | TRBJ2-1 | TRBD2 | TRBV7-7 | CASSLAQGLANEQFF | TGTGCTAGCAGCTTAGCGCAAGGACTAGCAAATGAGCAGTTCTTC
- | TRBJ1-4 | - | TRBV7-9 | CASSSTRATNEKLFF | TGTGCCAGCAGCTCAACCAGGGCAACTAATGAAAAACTGTTTTTT
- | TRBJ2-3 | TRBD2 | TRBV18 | CASFGLAGPTDTQYF | TGTGCCAGCTTTGGACTAGCGGGGCCCACAGATACGCAGTATTTT
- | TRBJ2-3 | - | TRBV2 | CASRGAGGRGQYF | TGTGCCAGCAGGGGGGCCGGCGGGAGAGGGCAGTATTTT
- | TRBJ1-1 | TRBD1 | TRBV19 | CASSLPGGTEAFF | TGTGCCAGTAGTCTGCCAGGGGGCACTGAAGCTTTCTTT
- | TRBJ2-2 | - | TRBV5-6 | CASSRVTFDTGELFF | TGTGCCAGCAGCCGGGTGACCTTCGACACCGGGGAGCTGTTTTTT
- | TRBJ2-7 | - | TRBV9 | CASSVEKRGHSYEQYF | TGTGCCAGCAGCGTAGAAAAGCGGGGACACTCCTACGAGCAGTACTTC
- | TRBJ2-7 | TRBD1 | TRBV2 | CANGQGGSGYEQYF | TGTGCCAACGGACAGGGAGGTTCAGGATACGAGCAGTACTTC
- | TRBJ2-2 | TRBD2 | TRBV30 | CAWIPAQRDSTGELFF | TGTGCCTGGATCCCGGCCCAGCGGGACTCAACCGGGGAGCTGTTTTTT
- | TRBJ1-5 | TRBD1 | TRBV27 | CASSLATGGADQPQHF | TGTGCCAGCAGTTTAGCGACAGGGGGGGCGGATCAGCCCCAGCATTTT
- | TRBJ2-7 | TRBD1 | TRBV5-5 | CASSEGQGSHEQYF | TGTGCCAGCAGCGAGGGACAGGGGAGCCACGAGCAGTACTTC
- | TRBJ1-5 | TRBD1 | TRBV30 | CAWSSWGQGSNQPQHF | TGTGCCTGGAGTTCTTGGGGACAGGGAAGCAATCAGCCCCAGCATTTT
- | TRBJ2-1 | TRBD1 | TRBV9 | CASSLDRDLVNEQFF | TGTGCCAGCAGCCTGGACAGGGACTTAGTCAATGAGCAGTTCTTC
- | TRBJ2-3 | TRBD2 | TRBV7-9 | CASSLAGGPRDTQYF | TGTGCCAGCAGCTTAGCGGGAGGGCCTCGGGATACGCAGTATTTT
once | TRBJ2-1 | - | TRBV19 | CASSILGGRSYNEQFF | TGTGCCAGTAGTATTTTGGGGGGTAGGTCCTACAATGAGCAGTTCTTC
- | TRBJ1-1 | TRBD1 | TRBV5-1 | CASSAWTGADTEAFF | TGCGCCAGCAGCGCATGGACAGGGGCGGACACTGAAGCTTTCTTT
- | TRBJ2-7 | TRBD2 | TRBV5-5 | CASSLASGGPYEQYF | TGTGCCAGCAGCTTGGCGAGCGGGGGACCCTACGAGCAGTACTTC
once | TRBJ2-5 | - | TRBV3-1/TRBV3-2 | CASTETRETQYF | TGTGCCAGCACCGAGACGCGGGAGACCCAGTACTTC
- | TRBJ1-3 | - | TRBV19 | CASSDRRSGNTIYF | TGTGCCAGTTCTGACAGGCGCTCTGGAAACACCATATATTTT
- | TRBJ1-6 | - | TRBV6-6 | CASTQGWPLHF | TGTGCCAGCACTCAGGGTTGGCCCCTCCACTTT
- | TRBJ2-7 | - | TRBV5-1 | CASSPGLTSYEQYF | TGCGCCAGCAGCCCGGGACTGACCTCCTACGAGCAGTACTTC